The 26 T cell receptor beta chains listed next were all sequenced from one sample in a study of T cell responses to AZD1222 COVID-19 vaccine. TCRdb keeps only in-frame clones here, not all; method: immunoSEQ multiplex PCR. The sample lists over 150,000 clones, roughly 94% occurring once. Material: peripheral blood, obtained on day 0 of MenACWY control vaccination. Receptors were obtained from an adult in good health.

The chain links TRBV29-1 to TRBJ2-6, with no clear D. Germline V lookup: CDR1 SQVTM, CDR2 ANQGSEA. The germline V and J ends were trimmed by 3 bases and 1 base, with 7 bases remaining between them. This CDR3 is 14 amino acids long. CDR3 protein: CSVDRVSGANVLTF. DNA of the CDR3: TGCAGCGTTGATCGTGTTTCTGGGGCCAACGTCCTGACTTTC. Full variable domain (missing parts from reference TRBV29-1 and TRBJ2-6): SAVISQKPSRDICQRGTSLTIQCQVDSQVTMMFWYRQQPGQSLTLIATANQGSEATYESGFVIDKFPISRPNLTFSTLTVSNMSPEDSSIYLCSVDRVSGANVLTFGAGSRLTVL.

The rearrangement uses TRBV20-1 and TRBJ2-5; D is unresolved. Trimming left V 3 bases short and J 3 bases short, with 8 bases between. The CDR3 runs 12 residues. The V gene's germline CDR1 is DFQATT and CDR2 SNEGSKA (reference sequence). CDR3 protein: CSASGVEETQYF. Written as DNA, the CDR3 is TGCAGTGCTAGTGGGGTAGAAGAGACCCAGTACTTC.

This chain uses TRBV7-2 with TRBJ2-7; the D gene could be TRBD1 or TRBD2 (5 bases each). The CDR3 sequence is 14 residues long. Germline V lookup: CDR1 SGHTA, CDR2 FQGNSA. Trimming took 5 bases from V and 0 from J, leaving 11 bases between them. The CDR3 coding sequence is TGTGCCAGCAGCCAAGGGGAGTACTCCTACGAGCAGTACTTC. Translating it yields CASSQGEYSYEQYF.

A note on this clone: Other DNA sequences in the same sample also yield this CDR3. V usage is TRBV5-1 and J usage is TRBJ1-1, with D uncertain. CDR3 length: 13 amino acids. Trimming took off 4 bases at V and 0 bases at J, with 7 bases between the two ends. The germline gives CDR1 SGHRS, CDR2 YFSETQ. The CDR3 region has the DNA TGCGCCAGCAGCCTGGAGCTGAACACTGAAGCTTTCTTT. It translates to CASSLELNTEAFF.

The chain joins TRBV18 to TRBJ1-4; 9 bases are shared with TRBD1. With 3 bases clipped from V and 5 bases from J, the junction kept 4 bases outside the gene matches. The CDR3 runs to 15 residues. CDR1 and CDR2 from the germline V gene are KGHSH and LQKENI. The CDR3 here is CASSPTGTGNEKLFF. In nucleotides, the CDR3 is TGTGCCAGCTCACCTACCGGGACAGGGAATGAAAAACTGTTTTTT.

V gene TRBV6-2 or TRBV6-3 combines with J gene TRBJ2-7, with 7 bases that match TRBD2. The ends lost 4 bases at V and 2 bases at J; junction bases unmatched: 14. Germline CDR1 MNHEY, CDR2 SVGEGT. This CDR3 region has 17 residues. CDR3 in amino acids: CASSSLYQAGTTYEQYF. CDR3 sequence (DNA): TGTGCCAGCAGTTCCCTATACCAAGCCGGGACTACCTACGAGCAGTACTTC.

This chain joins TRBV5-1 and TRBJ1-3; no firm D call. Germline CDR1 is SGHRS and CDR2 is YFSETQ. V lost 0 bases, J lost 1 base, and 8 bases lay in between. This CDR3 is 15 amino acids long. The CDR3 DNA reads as TGCGCCAGCAGCTTGGCACCCGGGTCTGGAAACACCATATATTTT. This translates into CASSLAPGSGNTIYF.

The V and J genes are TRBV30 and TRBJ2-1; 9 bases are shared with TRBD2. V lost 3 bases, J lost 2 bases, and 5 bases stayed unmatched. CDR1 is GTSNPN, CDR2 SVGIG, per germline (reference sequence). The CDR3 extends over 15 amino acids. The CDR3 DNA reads TGTGCCTGGAGGTCCCTAGCGGGAACCTACAATGAGCAGTTCTTC. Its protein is CAWRSLAGTYNEQFF. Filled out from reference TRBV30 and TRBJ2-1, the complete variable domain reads SQTIHQWPATLVQPVGSPLSLECTVEGTSNPNLYWYRQAAGRGLQLLFYSVGIGQISSEVPQNLSASRPQDRQFILSSKKLLLSDSGFYLCAWRSLAGTYNEQFFGPGTRLTVL.

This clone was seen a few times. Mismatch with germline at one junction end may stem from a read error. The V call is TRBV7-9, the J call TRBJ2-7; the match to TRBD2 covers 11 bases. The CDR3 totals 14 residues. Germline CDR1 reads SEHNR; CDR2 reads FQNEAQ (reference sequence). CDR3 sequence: CASSVAGGTYEQYF. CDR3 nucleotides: TGTGCCAGCAGCGTAGCGGGAGGGACCTACGAGCAGTACTTC.

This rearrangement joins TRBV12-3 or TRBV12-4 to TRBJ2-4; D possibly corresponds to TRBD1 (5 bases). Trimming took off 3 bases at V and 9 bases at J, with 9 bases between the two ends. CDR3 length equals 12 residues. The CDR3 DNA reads TGTGCCAGCAGTTTGCAGGGCGGCATTCAGTACTTC. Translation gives CASSLQGGIQYF.

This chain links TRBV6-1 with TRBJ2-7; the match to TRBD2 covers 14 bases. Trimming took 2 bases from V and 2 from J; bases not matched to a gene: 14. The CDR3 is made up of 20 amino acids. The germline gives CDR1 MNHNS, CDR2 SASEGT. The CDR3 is CASSEYRTSGRIPRTYEQYF. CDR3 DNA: TGTGCCAGCAGTGAATACCGGACTAGCGGGAGGATCCCCCGCACCTACGAGCAGTACTTC.

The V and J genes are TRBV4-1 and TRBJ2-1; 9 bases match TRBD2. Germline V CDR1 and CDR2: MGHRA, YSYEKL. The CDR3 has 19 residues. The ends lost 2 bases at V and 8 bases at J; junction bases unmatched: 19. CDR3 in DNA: TGCGCCAGCAGCCAACCAAAGATAGTTAGCGGGAGAGGGGGGGATGAGCAGTTCTTC. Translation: CASSQPKIVSGRGGDEQFF.

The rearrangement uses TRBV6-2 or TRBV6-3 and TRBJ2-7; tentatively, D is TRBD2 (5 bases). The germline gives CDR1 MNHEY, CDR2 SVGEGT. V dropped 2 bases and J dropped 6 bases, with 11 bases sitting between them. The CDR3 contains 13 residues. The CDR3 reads CASSYGVRGEQYF. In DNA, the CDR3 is TGTGCCAGCAGTTACGGGGTCCGGGGCGAGCAGTACTTC.

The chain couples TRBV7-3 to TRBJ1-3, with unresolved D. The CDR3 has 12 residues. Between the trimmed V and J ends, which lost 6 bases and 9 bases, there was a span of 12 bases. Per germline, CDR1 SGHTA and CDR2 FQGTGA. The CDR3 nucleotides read TGTGCCAGCAGTCCCGGAGGCGGCACCATATATTTT. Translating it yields CASSPGGGTIYF.

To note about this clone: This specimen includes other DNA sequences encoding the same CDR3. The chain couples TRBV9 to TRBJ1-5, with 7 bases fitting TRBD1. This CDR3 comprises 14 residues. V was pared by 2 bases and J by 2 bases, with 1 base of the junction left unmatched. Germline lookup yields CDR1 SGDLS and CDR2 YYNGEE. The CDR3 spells CASSVGQGNQPQHF. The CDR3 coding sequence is TGTGCCAGCAGCGTTGGACAGGGCAATCAGCCCCAGCATTTT.

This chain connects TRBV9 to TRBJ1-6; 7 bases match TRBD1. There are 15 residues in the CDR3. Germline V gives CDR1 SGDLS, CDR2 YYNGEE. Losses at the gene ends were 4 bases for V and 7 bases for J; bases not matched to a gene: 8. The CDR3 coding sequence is TGTGCCAGCAGCAGTGAGGGACAGCAAAATTCACCCCTCCACTTT. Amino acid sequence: CASSSEGQQNSPLHF.

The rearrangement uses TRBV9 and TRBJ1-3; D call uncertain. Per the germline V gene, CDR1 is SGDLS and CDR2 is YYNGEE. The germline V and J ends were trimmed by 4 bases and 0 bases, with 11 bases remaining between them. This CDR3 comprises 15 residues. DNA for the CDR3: TGTGCCAGCAGCCAGATCGGGGACTCTGGAAACACCATATATTTT. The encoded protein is CASSQIGDSGNTIYF.

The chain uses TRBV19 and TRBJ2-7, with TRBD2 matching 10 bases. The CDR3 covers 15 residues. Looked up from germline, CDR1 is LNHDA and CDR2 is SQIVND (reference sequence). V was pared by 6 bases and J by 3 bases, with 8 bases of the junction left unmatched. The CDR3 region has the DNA TGTGCCAGTAGCCCCACGGCTAGCGGGAGCTACGAGCAGTACTTC. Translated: CASSPTASGSYEQYF.

The CDR3 region has the DNA TGTGCCAGCGGACCCCGGGGGTATAATGAGCAGTTCTTC. Protein: CASGPRGYNEQFF. The chain links TRBV7-2 to TRBJ2-1, with a weak D call TRBD2 (6 bases). CDR1 and CDR2 (germline): SGHTA, FQGNSA. Trimming pared 8 bases from V and 7 bases from J, leaving 15 bases between. This CDR3 has 13 residues. The full variable domain, with the rest looked up from reference TRBV7-2 and TRBJ2-1, is GAGVSQSPSNKVTEKGKDVELRCDPISGHTALYWYRQSLGQGLEFLIYFQGNSAPDKSGLPSDRFSAERTGGSVSTLTIQRTQQEDSAVYLCASGPRGYNEQFFGPGTRLTVL.

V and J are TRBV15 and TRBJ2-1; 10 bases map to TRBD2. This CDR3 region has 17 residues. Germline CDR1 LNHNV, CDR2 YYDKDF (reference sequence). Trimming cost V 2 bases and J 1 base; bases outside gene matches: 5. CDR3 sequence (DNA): TGTGCCACCAGCAGAAAACCTAGCGGGAGATCCTACAATGAGCAGTTCTTC. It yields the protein CATSRKPSGRSYNEQFF. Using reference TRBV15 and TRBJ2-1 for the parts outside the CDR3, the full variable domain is DAMVIQNPRYQVTQFGKPVTLSCSQTLNHNVMYWYQQKSSQAPKLLFHYYDKDFNNEADTPDNFQSRRPNTSFCFLDIRSPGLGDTAMYLCATSRKPSGRSYNEQFFGPGTRLTVL.

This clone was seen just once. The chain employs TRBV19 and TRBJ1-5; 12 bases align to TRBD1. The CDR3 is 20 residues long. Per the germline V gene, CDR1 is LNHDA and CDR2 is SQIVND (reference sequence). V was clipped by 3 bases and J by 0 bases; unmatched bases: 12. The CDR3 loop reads CASSMGPPGQGAHSNQPQHF. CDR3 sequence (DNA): TGTGCCAGTAGTATGGGGCCACCGGGACAGGGGGCCCATAGCAATCAGCCCCAGCATTTT.

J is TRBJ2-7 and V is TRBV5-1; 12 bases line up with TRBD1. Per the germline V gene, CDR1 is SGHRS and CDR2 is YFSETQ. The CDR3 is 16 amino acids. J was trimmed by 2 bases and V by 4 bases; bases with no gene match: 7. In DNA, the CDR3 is TGCGCCAGCAGCAACACCCGGGACAGGGGGCCCTACGAGCAGTACTTC. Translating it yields CASSNTRDRGPYEQYF.

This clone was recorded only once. The CDR3 DNA sequence: TGTGCCAGCAGCTTCCAGGGATTTTCACCCCTCCACTTT. Its translation: CASSFQGFSPLHF. The rearrangement links TRBV11-3 to TRBJ1-6, with D perhaps matching TRBD1 (5 bases). Germline values: CDR1 SGHNT, CDR2 YENEEA. The CDR3 is made up of 13 amino acids. The ends were cut back, 3 bases at V and 9 bases at J, with 9 bases in the middle.

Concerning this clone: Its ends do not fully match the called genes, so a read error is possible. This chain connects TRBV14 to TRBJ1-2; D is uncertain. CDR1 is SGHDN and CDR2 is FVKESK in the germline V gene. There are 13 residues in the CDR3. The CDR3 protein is CASSQPLDVGFTF. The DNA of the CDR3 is TGTGCCAGCAGCCAACCCTTGGACGTGGGCTTCACCTTC. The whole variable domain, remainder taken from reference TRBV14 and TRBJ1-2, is EAGVTQFPSHSVIEKGQTVTLRCDPISGHDNLYWYRRVMGKEIKFLLHFVKESKQDESGMPNNRFLAERTGGTYSTLKVQPAELEDSGVYFCASSQPLDVGFTFGSGTRLTVV.

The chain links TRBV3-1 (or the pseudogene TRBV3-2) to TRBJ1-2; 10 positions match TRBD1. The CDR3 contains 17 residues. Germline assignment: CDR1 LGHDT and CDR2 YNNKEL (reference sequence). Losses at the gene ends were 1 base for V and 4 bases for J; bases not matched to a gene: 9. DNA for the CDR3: TGTGCCAGCAGCCAAGCTCCCTGGGACAGGGGAGCCTATGGCTACACCTTC. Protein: CASSQAPWDRGAYGYTF.

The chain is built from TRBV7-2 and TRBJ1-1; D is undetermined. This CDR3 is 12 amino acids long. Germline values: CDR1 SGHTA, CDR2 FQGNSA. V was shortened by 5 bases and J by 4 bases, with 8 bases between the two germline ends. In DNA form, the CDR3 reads TGTGCCAGCAGCCAGCATATCACTGAAGCTTTCTTT. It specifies CASSQHITEAFF.